This TCR beta chain was observed in a study of metastatic and nonmetastatic thyroid tumors. Patients had received no treatment of any kind before thyroid surgery. TCRdb re-clonotyped the PCR reads via MiXCR. The data contain around 21,000 clones, roughly 23% of them seen just once; the ten biggest clones take up 70% to 75%. V dropped 5 bases and J dropped 8; count of bases not matched to a gene: 10. Per germline, CDR1 MNHNS and CDR2 SASEGT. The CDR3 totals 15 residues. This clone was counted between two and nine times. The sample consisted of blood. The rearrangement uses TRBV6-1 and TRBJ2-1; 9 bases line up with TRBD2. The sequence was collected from a male donor with papillary thyroid cancer or a benign thyroid nodule (not recorded which). Some clones in this sample may be carry-over from other donors' samples. The CDR3 sequence: CASSRLAVSVDEQFF. The CDR3, as DNA: TGTGCCAGCAGTAGACTAGCGGTATCGGTGGATGAGCAGTTCTTC.